The present T cell receptor (beta chain) was sequenced within a study of spatial heterogeneity in lung cancer. About the study: Every unique TCR and UMI combination, on average, appeared more than ten times in raw reads.

TCR cDNA molecules were tagged individually, and each one carried a unique molecular identifier. TCRdb independently ran MiXCR on the 5' RACE reads; one entry per CDR3 protein. The sample lists 1,600 or so distinct CDR3 sequences, about 25% occurring once. Trimming took 5 bases from V and 10 from J; bases not matched to a gene: 12. This CDR3 has 15 amino acids. CDR1 SGHAT and CDR2 FQNNGV come from the germline V gene. Time point denoted: sample taken at primary tumor resection. Sequencing covered unsorted whole RNA taken from tumor, nontumor lung or frozen PBMC. The donors were about 72 patients with non-small cell lung cancer that was early-stage and untreated.

The sequence was obtained from a male donor with early-stage non-small cell lung cancer. This sample comprised PBMCs, obtained at surgery. This chain connects TRBV11-2 to TRBJ2-1, with 9 bases matching TRBD1. The chain's CDR3 is CASSPGQGTLREQFF. CDR3 nucleotides: TGTGCCAGCAGCCCGGGACAGGGAACCCTCCGAGAGCAGTTCTTC.